This is a list of T cell receptor beta chains from one sample in a study of response to subunit inactivated influenza vaccine. TCRdb reprocessed the RT-PCR reads via MiXCR and lists one record per CDR3 protein. The sample lists 500,000 to 600,000 distinct CDR3 sequences, about 15% occurring once. The sequenced sample was PBMCs from blood, obtained roughly 13 days after vaccination. These receptors were taken from a man aged 45 to 65 who received an inactivated influenza vaccine. Each CDR3 is given with its conserved first and last residue. D genes are given only for firm matches. Part of the rows lack a size; the others show once, few, many or a class for expanded clones.

j_call d_call clone_size v_call cdr3_aa cdr3_nt
TRBJ2-3 TRBD2 many TRBV11-3 CASRTQTSGGFSTDTQYF TGTGCCAGCAGGACACAAACTAGCGGAGGATTTAGCACAGATACGCAGTATTTT
TRBJ1-1 NA many TRBV2 CASRLQVNTEAFF TGTGCCAGCAGGCTACAGGTTAACACTGAAGCTTTCTTT
TRBJ1-5 NA NA TRBV29-1 CSVNQGGSNQPQHF TGCAGCGTGAACCAGGGTGGGAGCAATCAGCCCCAGCATTTT
TRBJ2-1 NA once TRBV18 CASSPIGVINEQFF TGTGCCAGCTCACCAATAGGGGTTATCAATGAGCAGTTCTTC
TRBJ2-5 NA NA TRBV2 CASSENRETQYF TGTGCCAGCAGTGAAAATCGGGAGACCCAGTACTTC
TRBJ2-1 TRBD2 NA TRBV10-2 CASTDPWREDLYNELFF TGCGCCAGCACCGATCCGTGGCGGGAGGACTTATACAATGAGCTGTTCTTC
TRBJ2-1 NA few TRBV29-1 CSVVLVDEQFF TGCAGCGTTGTGCTAGTCGATGAGCAGTTCTTC
TRBJ2-7 TRBD1 NA TRBV20-1 CSSGQGTYEQYF TGCAGCTCGGGACAGGGAACCTACGAGCAGTACTTC
TRBJ2-1 NA few TRBV7-6 CASSLVEAGSNEQFF TGTGCCAGCAGCTTAGTGGAGGCAGGTTCGAATGAGCAGTTCTTC
TRBJ2-1 NA NA TRBV4-2 CASSHDLGVYYNEQFF TGTGCCAGCAGCCACGACTTGGGGGTATACTACAATGAGCAGTTCTTC
TRBJ2-7 NA few TRBV6-5 CASSYGGNSYEQYF TGTGCCAGCAGTTACGGGGGCAACTCCTACGAGCAGTACTTC
TRBJ2-7 NA few TRBV27 CASSSRDTAYEQYF TGTGCCAGCAGTTCCCGGGACACCGCTTACGAGCAGTACTTC
TRBJ2-1 NA few TRBV24-1 CATSDRQGNENEQFF TGTGCCACCAGTGATAGGCAGGGGAATGAGAATGAGCAGTTCTTC
TRBJ2-5 NA once TRBV6-5 CASSYSMGGVGETQYF TGTGCCAGCAGTTACTCGATGGGCGGGGTGGGGGAGACCCAGTACTTC
TRBJ2-3 NA once TRBV11-2 CASSLDQGPGTDTQYF TGTGCCAGCAGCTTAGATCAGGGGCCTGGCACAGATACGCAGTATTTT
TRBJ2-2 NA many TRBV12-3/TRBV12-4 CASSPRQAGTGELFF TGTGCCAGCAGTCCGAGACAGGCGGGCACCGGGGAGCTGTTTTTT
TRBJ1-4 TRBD1 NA TRBV20-1 CAKQGALANEKLFF TGCGCTAAACAGGGGGCGCTTGCTAATGAAAAACTGTTTTTT
TRBJ1-5 NA NA TRBV28 CASSLLGYGQPQHF TGTGCCAGCAGCCTCTTGGGGTACGGTCAGCCCCAGCATTTT
TRBJ2-4 NA NA TRBV21-1 CAMPAVAKNIQYF TGTGCCATGCCAGCAGTAGCCAAAAACATTCAGTACTTC
TRBJ2-3 TRBD1 many TRBV29-1 CSVSILLGTASDTQYF TGCAGCGTCTCGATTCTATTAGGGACAGCCTCAGATACGCAGTATTTT
TRBJ1-1 NA NA TRBV2 CASSRTSQNTEAFF TGTGCCAGCAGTAGGACATCCCAGAATACTGAAGCTTTCTTT
TRBJ1-5 NA NA TRBV20-1 CSASPEKTGPYSNQPQHF TGCAGTGCTAGCCCGGAGAAGACAGGTCCGTATAGCAATCAGCCCCAGCATTTT
TRBJ2-7 TRBD1 few TRBV7-8 CASSPRQGVYEQYF TGTGCCAGCAGCCCCCGACAGGGGGTCTACGAGCAGTACTTC
TRBJ2-3 TRBD2 NA TRBV3-1 CASSGGLAGASLVYF TGTGCCAGCAGCGGCGGACTAGCGGGAGCCTCCTTGGTGTATTTT
TRBJ2-1 TRBD2 NA TRBV20-1 CSAPIDSGRGEQFF TGCAGTGCTCCCATCGATAGCGGGAGGGGTGAGCAGTTCTTC
TRBJ2-1 TRBD2 NA TRBV9 CASSQSGIYNEQFF TGTGCCAGCAGCCAAAGCGGGATTTACAATGAGCAGTTCTTC
TRBJ2-5 NA NA TRBV27 CASSLSSWGGRETQYF TGTGCCAGCAGTTTGTCTTCGTGGGGGGGCCGAGAGACCCAGTACTTC
TRBJ2-2 TRBD1 NA TRBV4-3 CASSRGITGATGELFF TGCGCCAGCAGCCGAGGAATTACAGGGGCCACCGGGGAGCTGTTTTTT
TRBJ2-1 NA NA TRBV5-1 CASSLALVYNEQFF TGCGCCAGCAGCTTGGCACTAGTTTACAATGAGCAGTTCTTC
TRBJ1-1 TRBD1 few TRBV20-1 CSATRDRGLSEAFF TGCAGTGCAACCCGGGACAGGGGGCTGAGTGAAGCTTTCTTT
TRBJ2-1 TRBD2 once TRBV20-1 CSARGTSDYNEQFF TGCAGTGCTAGGGGGACTAGCGACTACAATGAGCAGTTCTTC
TRBJ2-1 TRBD2 many TRBV4-3 CASSLAGGKYNEQFF TGCGCCAGCAGCCTAGCGGGGGGGAAATACAATGAGCAGTTCTTC
TRBJ2-7 NA few TRBV14 CASRDLAPGEQYF TGTGCCAGCAGGGATCTAGCGCCCGGCGAGCAGTACTTC
TRBJ2-7 NA NA TRBV7-9 CASTKSSYEQYF TGTGCCAGCACCAAAAGCTCCTACGAGCAGTACTTC
TRBJ2-2 NA NA TRBV11-3 CASSDRRGAGELFF TGTGCCAGCAGCGATCGTAGGGGCGCCGGGGAGCTGTTTTTT
TRBJ2-1 NA NA TRBV7-2 CASRLREGGTYNEQFF TGTGCCAGTCGACTACGGGAAGGGGGGACCTACAATGAGCAGTTCTTC
TRBJ2-4 NA many TRBV4-1 CASSQVQGLAKNIQYF TGCGCCAGCAGCCAGGTTCAGGGTTTAGCCAAAAACATTCAGTACTTC
TRBJ1-2 NA few TRBV28 CASSLPPGTRGYTF TGTGCCAGCAGTTTACCTCCCGGGACTCGGGGCTACACCTTC
TRBJ1-4 NA NA TRBV21-1 CASSKSGQGNEKLFF TGTGCCAGCAGCAAATCAGGACAGGGTAATGAAAAACTGTTTTTT